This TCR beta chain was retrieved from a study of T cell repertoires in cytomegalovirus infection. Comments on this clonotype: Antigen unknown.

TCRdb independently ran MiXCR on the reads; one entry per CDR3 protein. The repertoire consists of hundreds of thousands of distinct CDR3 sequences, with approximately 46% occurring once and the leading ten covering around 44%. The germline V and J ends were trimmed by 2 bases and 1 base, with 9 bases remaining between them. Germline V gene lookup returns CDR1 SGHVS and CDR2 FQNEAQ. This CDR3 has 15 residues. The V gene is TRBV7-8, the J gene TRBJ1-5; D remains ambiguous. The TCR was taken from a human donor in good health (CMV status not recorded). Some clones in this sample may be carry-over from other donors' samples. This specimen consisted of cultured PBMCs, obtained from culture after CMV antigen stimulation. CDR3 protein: CASSLSPWSNQPQHF. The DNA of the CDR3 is TGTGCCAGCAGCTTATCCCCTTGGAGCAATCAGCCCCAGCATTTT.